This T cell receptor beta chain is drawn from a study of cytomegalovirus exposure and HLA in healthy donors. The PCR had 60 Vbeta and 13 Jbeta primers. Only in-frame clones appear in the TCRdb table, and some are missing; sequencing was by immunoSEQ multiplex PCR. Of approximately 120,000 clones detected, roughly 74% appear once; the ten largest clones hold around 4%. Findings and limits, study-wide: Across donors, sequencing depth was assumed by presence/absence analyses to be roughly uniform.

A note on this clone: Antigen: not known.

The germline V and J ends were trimmed by 6 bases and 0 bases, with 14 bases remaining between them. In germline, CDR1 is MNHNS, CDR2 SASEGT. This CDR3 has 15 amino acids. The rearrangement links TRBV6-1 to TRBJ2-5; perhaps TRBD2 as D (6 bases). Sequenced: PBMCs. The sequence was collected from a man aged 35 to 55 in good health and CMV-seronegative. The CDR3 sequence: CASRAGGFNQETQYF. Here the CDR3 DNA reads TGTGCCAGCAGGGCCGGAGGGTTCAACCAAGAGACCCAGTACTTC.